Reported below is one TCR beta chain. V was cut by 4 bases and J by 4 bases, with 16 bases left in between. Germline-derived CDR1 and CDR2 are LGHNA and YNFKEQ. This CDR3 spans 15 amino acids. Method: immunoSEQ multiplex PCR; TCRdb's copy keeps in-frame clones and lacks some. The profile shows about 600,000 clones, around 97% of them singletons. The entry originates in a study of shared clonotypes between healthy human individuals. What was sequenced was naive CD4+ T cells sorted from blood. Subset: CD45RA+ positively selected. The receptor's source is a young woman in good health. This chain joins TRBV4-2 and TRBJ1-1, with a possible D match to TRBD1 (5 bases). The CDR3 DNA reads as TGTGCCAGCAGCCGCCGTACAGGTGTAAGCACTGAAGCTTTCTTT. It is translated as CASSRRTGVSTEAFF.